Following are 18 T cell receptor beta chains from one sample sequenced in a study of cytomegalovirus exposure and HLA in healthy donors. Profiling relied on immunoSEQ multiplex PCR, and the TCRdb table lists in-frame clones only, not all of them. The data contain fewer than 200,000 clones, roughly 95% of them singletons. The source material was PBMCs. These TCRs come from a woman aged 18 to 35 in good health and CMV-seronegative.

This sequence joins TRBV6-1 and TRBJ2-5; 12 bases align to TRBD1. This CDR3 region has 19 residues. Germline V gene sequence: CDR1 MNHNS, CDR2 SASEGT. With 2 bases clipped from V and 6 bases from J, the junction kept 16 bases outside the gene matches. DNA for the CDR3: TGTGCCAGCAGTGAAACTTCCTTACCGGGACAGGGGGCGCGAAAGACCCAGTACTTC. Translating gives CASSETSLPGQGARKTQYF.

The chain has TRBV4-3 and TRBJ2-7, with TRBD2 as a possible D gene (5 bases). The CDR3 covers 17 residues. CDR1 is LGHNA, CDR2 YSLEER, per germline. The ends were cut back, 0 bases at V and 7 bases at J, with 22 bases in the middle. The CDR3 reads CASSQDLPRSTMGEQYF. DNA of the CDR3: TGCGCCAGCAGCCAAGATCTGCCCAGGTCGACTATGGGGGAGCAGTACTTC.

The CDR3 here is CASSQDKSDEQYF. The CDR3 coding sequence is TGCGCCAGCAGCCAAGATAAGTCGGACGAGCAGTACTTC. V is TRBV4-3 and J is TRBJ2-7; no clear D. The length of the CDR3 is 13 residues. V lost 0 bases to trimming and J lost 5 bases, with 8 bases between them. The germline gives CDR1 LGHNA, CDR2 YSLEER.

The V and J genes are TRBV18 and TRBJ1-2; D gene unclear. The V gene lost 1 base and the J gene lost 8 bases, with 8 bases spanning the gap. Looked up from germline, CDR1 is KGHSH and CDR2 is LQKENI. CDR3 length equals 12 residues. CDR3 bases: TGTGCCAGCTCACCACAGGCAGCGGGCTACACCTTC. Translating gives CASSPQAAGYTF.

This sequence joins TRBV19 and TRBJ1-5, with D possibly being TRBD1 (6 bases). The CDR3 totals 15 residues. Trimming pared 6 bases from V and 1 base from J, leaving 13 bases between. Germline CDR1 is LNHDA and CDR2 is SQIVND (reference sequence). This CDR3 reads CASRDSDRSNQPQHF. DNA for the CDR3: TGTGCCAGTAGGGACTCGGACAGAAGCAATCAGCCCCAGCATTTT.

The chain recombines TRBV19 with TRBJ2-7; D remains ambiguous. The CDR3 is 13 residues long. In germline, CDR1 is LNHDA, CDR2 SQIVND (reference sequence). V shed 4 bases and J shed 3 bases, with 10 bases lying between them. The CDR3 DNA reads TGTGCCAGTAGTAACGGTTTGGTCTACGAGCAGTACTTC. Translated, it gives CASSNGLVYEQYF.

The chain joins TRBV7-2 to TRBJ1-1, with D maybe TRBD1 (6 bases). V shed 3 bases and J shed 2 bases, with 10 bases lying between them. This CDR3 is 14 amino acids long. Germline V gene sequence: CDR1 SGHTA, CDR2 FQGNSA. DNA for the CDR3: TGTGCCAGCAGCTTTGGACAGATTAACACTGAAGCTTTCTTT. This translates into CASSFGQINTEAFF.

The rearrangement joins TRBV6-1 to TRBJ1-1, with 8 positions matching TRBD1. Unmatched junction bases numbered 4, after V lost 6 bases and J lost 1 base. Germline V gene sequence: CDR1 MNHNS, CDR2 SASEGT. The CDR3 runs to 14 residues. Here the CDR3 reads CASRRGQENTEAFF. The DNA for the CDR3 is TGTGCCAGCAGGCGGGGACAGGAGAACACTGAAGCTTTCTTT.

This clone has just one count. The gene calls are TRBV10-3 and TRBJ2-7, with D tentatively TRBD1 (5 bases). Germline V CDR1 and CDR2: ENHRY, SYGVKD. V was shortened by 6 bases and J by 2 bases, with 11 bases between the two germline ends. CDR3 length: 13 residues. The CDR3 DNA reads as TGTGCCATCAGAACGACAGTTACCTACGAGCAGTACTTC. Protein sequence: CAIRTTVTYEQYF.

This chain uses TRBV6-5 with TRBJ1-5; tentatively, D is TRBD1 (5 bases). Germline CDR1 reads MNHEY; CDR2 reads SVGAGI. Trimming pared 5 bases from V and 0 bases from J, leaving 11 bases between. The CDR3 extends over 15 amino acids. Here the CDR3 reads CASSLGHYSNQPQHF. CDR3 sequence (DNA): TGTGCCAGCAGTCTCGGACACTATAGCAATCAGCCCCAGCATTTT.

The chain uses TRBV5-1 and TRBJ2-5; 8 bases agree with TRBD2. This CDR3 is 16 amino acids long. V was clipped by 0 bases and J by 4 bases; unmatched bases: 8. Germline V gene lookup returns CDR1 SGHRS and CDR2 YFSETQ. The CDR3 loop reads CASSLVAGGNRETQYF. In DNA form, the CDR3 reads TGCGCCAGCAGCTTGGTTGCGGGGGGAAATCGAGAGACCCAGTACTTC.

The V and J genes are TRBV9 and TRBJ1-1; D might be TRBD1 (6 bases). The CDR3 spans 18 residues. Germline V lookup: CDR1 SGDLS, CDR2 YYNGEE. V lost 0 bases, J lost 1 base, and 19 bases lay in between. The CDR3 here is CASSVVASGQFKNTEAFF. CDR3 nucleotides: TGTGCCAGCAGCGTAGTAGCGAGCGGACAGTTTAAGAACACTGAAGCTTTCTTT. The full variable domain, with the rest looked up from reference TRBV9 and TRBJ1-1, is DSGVTQTPKHLITATGQRVTLRCSPRSGDLSVYWYQQSLDQGLQFLIQYYNGEERAKGNILERFSAQQFPDLHSELNLSSLELGDSALYFCASSVVASGQFKNTEAFFGQGTRLTVV.

The chain employs TRBV11-2 and TRBJ1-6; no firm D call. The CDR3 totals 16 residues. Trimming cost V 2 bases and J 0 bases, with 8 bases left between them. Germline loops: CDR1 SGHAT, CDR2 FQNNGV. For the CDR3, the DNA is TGTGCCAGCAGCTTAAGGCAGGCCTCCTATAATTCACCCCTCCACTTT. It yields the protein CASSLRQASYNSPLHF.

In this sample, this clone turned up once. This rearrangement joins TRBV4-3 to TRBJ1-4; a weak D match, TRBD1 (5 bases). This CDR3 is 16 amino acids long. V was shortened by 0 bases and J by 8 bases, with 16 bases between the two germline ends. The germline CDR1 and CDR2 sequences are LGHNA and YSLEER. The CDR3 region has the DNA TGCGCCAGCAGCCAAGATGGTACAGGATGGGGCGAAAAACTGTTTTTT. Translating it yields CASSQDGTGWGEKLFF.

This sequence joins TRBV6-1 and TRBJ1-5; a possible D gene is TRBD1 (6 bases). Trimming took off 4 bases at V and 1 base at J, with 14 bases between the two ends. There are 16 residues in the CDR3. Germline V lookup: CDR1 MNHNS, CDR2 SASEGT. The CDR3 DNA follows: TGTGCCAGCAGTGTAGTACAGGGCATAAGCAATCAGCCCCAGCATTTT. Translating gives CASSVVQGISNQPQHF.

The chain has TRBV19 and TRBJ1-5, with D maybe TRBD1 (6 bases). V dropped 8 bases and J dropped 2 bases, with 22 bases sitting between them. The CDR3 spans 17 residues. Germline CDR1 is LNHDA and CDR2 is SQIVND (reference sequence). DNA for the CDR3: TGTGCCAGTGGGTGGGAACAGGGAGACGGGGGCAATCAGCCCCAGCATTTT. Amino acids: CASGWEQGDGGNQPQHF.

The chain recombines TRBV7-9 with TRBJ2-5; 8 positions agree with TRBD1. Looked up from germline, CDR1 is SEHNR and CDR2 is FQNEAQ (reference sequence). This CDR3 contains 16 residues. The V gene end was trimmed by 4 bases and the J gene end by 4 bases; junction bases not matched to a gene: 11. CDR3 in DNA: TGTGCCAGCAGCTACTTGCCCGGACAGGGTGGAGAGACCCAGTACTTC. Protein: CASSYLPGQGGETQYF.

This chain links TRBV6-5 with TRBJ1-4; D unclear. Between the trimmed V and J ends, which lost 7 bases and 0 bases, there was a span of 9 bases. CDR3 length: 14 residues. Germline CDR1 MNHEY, CDR2 SVGAGI. The CDR3 DNA follows: TGTGCCAGCATGGGGAGCACAACTAATGAAAAACTGTTTTTT. Encoded protein: CASMGSTTNEKLFF.